This TCR beta chain was obtained from a study of blood T cell repertoires in COVID-19. V was clipped by 4 bases and J by 0 bases; unmatched bases: 9. This CDR3 spans 17 amino acids. Germline V gives CDR1 LNHDA, CDR2 SQIVND (reference sequence). TCRdb's copy holds only in-frame clones and misses some; the assay was immunoSEQ multiplex PCR. The sample has roughly 140,000 clones; about 90% are singletons. This clone was detected once. This sequence originates from a woman older than 75 with acute or convalescent COVID-19. The chain combines TRBV19 with TRBJ1-5; 7 bases map to TRBD1. Sequencing was performed on peripheral blood. CDR3 sequence (DNA): TGTGCCAGTAGTACCAGGACAGGATCATATAGCAATCAGCCCCAGCATTTT. This translates into CASSTRTGSYSNQPQHF. Using reference TRBV19 and TRBJ1-5 for the parts outside the CDR3, the full variable domain is DGGITQSPKYLFRKEGQNVTLSCEQNLNHDAMYWYRQDPGQGLRLIYYSQIVNDFQKGDIAEGYSVSREKKESFPLTVTSAQKNPTAFYLCASSTRTGSYSNQPQHFGDGTRLSIL.